This T cell receptor (beta chain) is from a study of shared clonotypes between healthy human individuals. The repertoire was sequenced with immunoSEQ multiplex PCR; TCRdb's copy has only in-frame clones and lacks some. This sample has 2 million to 2.5 million clones, with roughly 95% found just once. This CDR3 is 16 amino acids long. With 1 base removed from V and 0 bases from J, the gap between germline ends came to 12 bases. The germline V gene encodes CDR1 LGHNA and CDR2 YSLEER. The sequence was obtained from a man younger than 35 in good health. The sample was naive CD4+ T cells sorted from blood. Regarding subset: CD45RA+ positively selected. The rearrangement joins TRBV4-3 to TRBJ1-2, with D possibly matching TRBD1 (6 bases). The CDR3 region is CASSQGGAGTNYGYTF. As DNA, the CDR3 is TGCGCCAGCAGCCAAGGGGGGGCGGGCACTAACTATGGCTACACCTTC.